The clone carrying this T cell receptor beta chain was observed a few times. The antigen remains unidentified. This sample was included in a study of T-cell memory formation after mild COVID-19. CDR1 and CDR2 (germline): SGDLS, YYNGEE. Trimming at V came to 4 bases and at J to 2 bases, leaving 3 bases not matched to a gene. The CDR3 is 16 amino acids. The study's findings and limits: CD4/CD8 balance held among clones contracting day 15 to 85, and later expanders leaned CD4+. SARS-CoV-2 specificity was not confirmed for second-wave clones peaking on day 37. Some clones that responded were present in memory (sampled pre-infection), which suggests cross-reactive memory joined.

From the 5' RACE reads, TCRdb called clonotypes with MiXCR, one entry per CDR3 protein. The profile shows about 110,000 distinct CDR3 sequences, over 15% of them singletons. The receptor comes from an adult woman who had mild COVID-19 (a few samples of this study predate the infection). Cell type and time point are not known. Sequencing was performed on PBMCs or a T cell subset sorted from them (not recorded which). The rearrangement links TRBV9 to TRBJ2-2, with 12 bases fitting TRBD1. CDR3 region: CASSFGTGGNTGELFF. The CDR3 region has the DNA TGTGCCAGCAGCTTTGGGACAGGGGGCAACACCGGGGAGCTGTTTTTT.